The next 10 T cell receptor beta chains were all read from a single sample in a study of shared clonotypes between healthy human individuals. The naive CD8 fraction comprised CD45RO-negative cells positively selected for CCR7 and excluded terminally differentiated effector memory CD45RA+ cells. Produced via immunoSEQ multiplex PCR; TCRdb's table is partial and in-frame only. Among about 2,100,000 clones listed, 85% to 95% were seen once. The sample was naive CD8+ T cells from PBMCs. Receptor source: a man aged 18-30 years in good health. Some clones in this sample may be carry-over from other donors' samples.

The rearrangement joins TRBV7-9 to TRBJ2-3, with D possibly matching TRBD2 (5 bases). CDR1 SEHNR and CDR2 FQNEAQ come from the germline V gene (reference sequence). Trimming took 5 bases from V and 5 from J, leaving 11 bases between them. CDR3 length equals 13 residues. CDR3 sequence reads: CASSPVREDTQYF. The CDR3 DNA follows: TGTGCCAGCAGCCCCGTACGGGAAGATACGCAGTATTTT.

The count of this clone is one. The gene calls are TRBV15 and TRBJ1-5, with no clear D. Trimming shortened V by 8 bases and J by 3 bases, and 8 bases separated the two germline ends. The CDR3 is made up of 12 amino acids. Germline assignment: CDR1 LNHNV and CDR2 YYDKDF (reference sequence). The CDR3 region is CATGGFNQPQHF. In DNA, the CDR3 is TGTGCCACCGGCGGTTTCAATCAGCCCCAGCATTTT.

This chain joins TRBV6-5 and TRBJ1-1; the D is unclear. The CDR3 runs 14 residues. Trimming pared 2 bases from V and 1 base from J, leaving 8 bases between. Germline V gives CDR1 MNHEY, CDR2 SVGAGI. CDR3 coding DNA: TGTGCCAGCAGTTACGAAGCATCGAACACTGAAGCTTTCTTT. Translation gives CASSYEASNTEAFF.

The chain couples TRBV7-9 to TRBJ2-7, with 7 nucleotides matching TRBD2. J was trimmed by 0 bases and V by 3 bases; bases with no gene match: 2. Germline CDR1 is SEHNR and CDR2 is FQNEAQ (reference sequence). The CDR3 has 14 amino acids. CDR3 bases: TGTGCCAGCAGCTTCGGCGGGAGCTCCTACGAGCAGTACTTC. It codes for CASSFGGSSYEQYF.

The chain recombines TRBV28 with TRBJ2-7; 8 bases match TRBD2. The CDR3 is made up of 14 amino acids. CDR1 is MDHEN and CDR2 is SYDVKM in the germline V gene. Trimming took 5 bases from V and 1 from J; bases not matched to a gene: 4. CDR3 DNA sequence: TGTGCCAGCAGTGTGGCTAGCGGGTCCTACGAGCAGTACTTC. It yields the protein CASSVASGSYEQYF.

The rearrangement links TRBV5-6 to TRBJ2-7, with TRBD1 as a possible D gene (5 bases). The CDR3 extends over 18 amino acids. The V gene lost 4 bases and the J gene lost 1 base, with 24 bases spanning the gap. Germline values: CDR1 SGHDT, CDR2 YYEEEE. The CDR3 loop reads CASSKQGWAGFLSYEQYF. The CDR3 nucleotides are TGTGCCAGCAGCAAACAAGGTTGGGCAGGGTTTCTGTCCTACGAGCAGTACTTC.

The chain uses TRBV5-5 and TRBJ2-7; D call uncertain. Germline lookup yields CDR1 SGHKS and CDR2 YYEKEE (reference sequence). V gave up 4 bases and J gave up 5 bases, with 13 bases separating them. The length of the CDR3 is 13 residues. The DNA of the CDR3 is TGTGCCAGCAGCCAGATTCTTGGGGACGAGCAGTACTTC. As protein: CASSQILGDEQYF.

The chain links TRBV10-3 to TRBJ2-7; TRBD2 matches at 10 bases. V was clipped by 4 bases and J by 3 bases; unmatched bases: 6. From germline, CDR1 is ENHRY and CDR2 SYGVKD. This CDR3 is built from 15 residues. Here the CDR3 DNA reads TGTGCCATCAGTGGGGCTAGCGGGAGTATCTACGAGCAGTACTTC. Translating it yields CAISGASGSIYEQYF.

The V gene is TRBV27, the J gene TRBJ1-1, with D tentatively TRBD1 (5 bases). The V end lost 0 bases, the J end lost 4 bases, and 9 bases lay between the germline ends. The germline CDR1 and CDR2 sequences are MNHEY and SMNVEV (reference sequence). The CDR3 is 14 amino acids. CDR3 sequence: CASSLSGVGTEAFF. In DNA, the CDR3 is TGTGCCAGCAGTTTATCGGGGGTTGGCACTGAAGCTTTCTTT.

The chain joins TRBV29-1 to TRBJ2-1; TRBD1 matches at 8 bases. The germline V gene encodes CDR1 SQVTM and CDR2 ANQGSEA. This CDR3 is 14 amino acids long. The V segment lost 5 bases and the J segment 2 bases; nucleotides outside the gene matches: 5. The CDR3 spells CSVRAGGPYNEQFF. The CDR3 bases are TGCAGCGTTCGGGCAGGGGGCCCCTACAATGAGCAGTTCTTC.